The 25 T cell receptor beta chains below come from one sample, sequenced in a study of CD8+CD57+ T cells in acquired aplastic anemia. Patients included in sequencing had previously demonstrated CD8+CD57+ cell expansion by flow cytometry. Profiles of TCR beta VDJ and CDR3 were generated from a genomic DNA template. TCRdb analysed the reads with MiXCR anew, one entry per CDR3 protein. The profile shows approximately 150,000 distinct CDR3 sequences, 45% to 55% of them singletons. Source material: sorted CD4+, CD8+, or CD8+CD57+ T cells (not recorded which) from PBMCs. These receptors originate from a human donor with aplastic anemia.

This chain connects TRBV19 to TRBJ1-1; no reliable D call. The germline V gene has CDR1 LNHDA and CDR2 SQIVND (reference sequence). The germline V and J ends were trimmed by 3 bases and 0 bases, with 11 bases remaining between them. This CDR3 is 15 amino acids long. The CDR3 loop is CASSIGIGLNTEAFF. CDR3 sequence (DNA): TGTGCCAGTAGTATCGGCATAGGCCTGAACACTGAAGCTTTCTTT.

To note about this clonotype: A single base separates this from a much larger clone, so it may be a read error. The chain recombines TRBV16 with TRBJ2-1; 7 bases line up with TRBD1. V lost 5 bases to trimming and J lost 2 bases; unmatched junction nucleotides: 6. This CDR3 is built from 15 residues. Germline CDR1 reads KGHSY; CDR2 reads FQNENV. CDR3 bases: TGTGCCAGCAGCGAGGACAGGATCACCTACAATGAGCAGTTCTTC. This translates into CASSEDRITYNEQFF.

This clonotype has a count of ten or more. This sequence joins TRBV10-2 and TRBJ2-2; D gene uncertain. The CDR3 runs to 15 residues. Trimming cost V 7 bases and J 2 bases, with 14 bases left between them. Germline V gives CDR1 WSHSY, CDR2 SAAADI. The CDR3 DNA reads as TGCGCCAGCATGTCCCCGGGTAGTAACACCGGGGAGCTGTTTTTT. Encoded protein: CASMSPGSNTGELFF.

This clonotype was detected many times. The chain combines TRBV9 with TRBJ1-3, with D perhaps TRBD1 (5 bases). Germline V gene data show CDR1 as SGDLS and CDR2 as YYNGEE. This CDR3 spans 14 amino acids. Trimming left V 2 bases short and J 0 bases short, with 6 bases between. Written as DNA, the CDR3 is TGTGCCAGCAGCGTCCAGGGCTCTGGAAACACCATATATTTT. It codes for CASSVQGSGNTIYF.

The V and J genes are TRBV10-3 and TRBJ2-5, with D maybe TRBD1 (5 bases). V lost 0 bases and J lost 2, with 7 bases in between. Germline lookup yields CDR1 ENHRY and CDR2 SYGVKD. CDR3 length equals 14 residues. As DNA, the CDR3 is TGTGCCATCAGTGAGTCTACAGGACAAGAGACCCAGTACTTC. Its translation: CAISESTGQETQYF.

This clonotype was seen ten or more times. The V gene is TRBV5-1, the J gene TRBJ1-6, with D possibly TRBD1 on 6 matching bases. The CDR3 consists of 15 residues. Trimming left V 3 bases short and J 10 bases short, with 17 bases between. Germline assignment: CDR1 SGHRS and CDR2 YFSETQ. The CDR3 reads CASSSRGGLNSPLHF. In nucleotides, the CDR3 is TGCGCCAGCAGCTCCCGGGGGGGGCTTAACTCACCCCTCCACTTT.

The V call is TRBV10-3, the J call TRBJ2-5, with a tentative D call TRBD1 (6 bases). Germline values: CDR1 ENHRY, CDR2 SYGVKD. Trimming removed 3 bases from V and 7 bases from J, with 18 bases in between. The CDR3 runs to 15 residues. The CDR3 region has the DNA TGTGCCATCAGTGACCAAGGGGGTAGGGGAGTGACCCAGTACTTC. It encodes CAISDQGGRGVTQYF.

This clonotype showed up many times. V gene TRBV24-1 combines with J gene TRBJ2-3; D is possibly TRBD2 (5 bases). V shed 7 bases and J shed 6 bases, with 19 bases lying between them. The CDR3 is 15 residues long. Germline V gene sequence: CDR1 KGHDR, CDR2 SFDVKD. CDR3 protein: CATSPGLGWLDTQYF. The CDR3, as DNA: TGTGCCACCAGCCCTGGACTTGGCTGGTTGGATACGCAGTATTTT.

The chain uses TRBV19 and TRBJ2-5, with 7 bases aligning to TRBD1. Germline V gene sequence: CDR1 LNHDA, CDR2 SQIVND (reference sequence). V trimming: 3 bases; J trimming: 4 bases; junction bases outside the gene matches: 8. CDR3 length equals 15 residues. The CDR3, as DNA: TGTGCCAGTAGTATCCGCCACAGGGGTCTAGAGACCCAGTACTTC. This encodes CASSIRHRGLETQYF. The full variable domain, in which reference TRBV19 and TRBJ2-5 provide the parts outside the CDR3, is DGGITQSPKYLFRKEGQNVTLSCEQNLNHDAMYWYRQDPGQGLRLIYYSQIVNDFQKGDIAEGYSVSREKKESFPLTVTSAQKNPTAFYLCASSIRHRGLETQYFGPGTRLLVL.

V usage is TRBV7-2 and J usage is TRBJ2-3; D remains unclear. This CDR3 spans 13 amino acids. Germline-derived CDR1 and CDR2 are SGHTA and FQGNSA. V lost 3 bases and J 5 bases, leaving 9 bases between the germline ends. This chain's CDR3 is CASSLDVGDTQYF. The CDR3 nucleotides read TGTGCCAGCAGCTTGGACGTCGGAGATACGCAGTATTTT. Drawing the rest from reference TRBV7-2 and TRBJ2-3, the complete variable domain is GAGVSQSPSNKVTEKGKDVELRCDPISGHTALYWYRQSLGQGLEFLIYFQGNSAPDKSGLPSDRFSAERTGGSVSTLTIQRTQQEDSAVYLCASSLDVGDTQYFGPGTRLTVL.

CDR3 amino acids: CASSLASGHYEQYF. CDR3 DNA: TGTGCCAGCAGCTTGGCGTCAGGGCACTACGAGCAGTACTTC. The chain recombines TRBV5-5 with TRBJ2-7; weak D call: TRBD1 (5 bases). The CDR3 runs to 14 residues. V lost 0 bases and J lost 3, with 10 bases in between. Per the germline V gene, CDR1 is SGHKS and CDR2 is YYEKEE (reference sequence).

This CDR3 is CASSQDVRLAYNEQFF. Written as DNA, the CDR3 is TGTGCCAGCAGCCAAGATGTGAGACTGGCCTACAATGAGCAGTTCTTC. The gene calls are TRBV3-1 and TRBJ2-1; D unclear. The CDR3 extends over 16 amino acids. Trimming stripped 0 bases from V and 2 bases from J, with 11 bases between. CDR1 is LGHDT, CDR2 YNNKEL, per germline (reference sequence).

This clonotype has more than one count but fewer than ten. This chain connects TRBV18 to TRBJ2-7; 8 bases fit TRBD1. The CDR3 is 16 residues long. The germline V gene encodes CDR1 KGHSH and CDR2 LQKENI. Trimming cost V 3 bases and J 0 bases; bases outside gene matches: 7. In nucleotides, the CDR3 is TGTGCCAGCTCACCCCTAAACAGGGGGAACTCCTACGAGCAGTACTTC. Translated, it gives CASSPLNRGNSYEQYF.

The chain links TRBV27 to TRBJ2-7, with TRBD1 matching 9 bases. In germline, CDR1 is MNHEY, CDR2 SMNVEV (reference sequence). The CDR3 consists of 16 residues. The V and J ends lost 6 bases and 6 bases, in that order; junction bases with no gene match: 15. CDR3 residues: CASSALGQGRTGEQYF. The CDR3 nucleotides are TGTGCCAGCAGCGCACTCGGACAGGGGCGGACCGGCGAGCAGTACTTC.

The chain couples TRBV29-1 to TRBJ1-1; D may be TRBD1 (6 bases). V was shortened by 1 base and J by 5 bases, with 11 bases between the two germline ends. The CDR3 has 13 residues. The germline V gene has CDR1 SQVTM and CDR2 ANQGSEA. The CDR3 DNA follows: TGCAGCGTTGAAGCAGGGGTATCGACTGAAGCTTTCTTT. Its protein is CSVEAGVSTEAFF.

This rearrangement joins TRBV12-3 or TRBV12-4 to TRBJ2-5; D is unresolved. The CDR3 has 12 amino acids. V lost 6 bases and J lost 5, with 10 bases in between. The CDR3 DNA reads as TGTGCCAGCAGGACATATGGGGAGACCCAGTACTTC. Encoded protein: CASRTYGETQYF.

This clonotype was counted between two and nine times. The CDR3 protein is CASSGVYSYEQYF. For the CDR3, the DNA is TGTGCCAGCAGCGGCGTTTACTCCTACGAGCAGTACTTC. The rearrangement joins TRBV2 to TRBJ2-5; D remains ambiguous. The DNA end favors TRBJ2-7, so the J call may be wrong. Germline V gene sequence: CDR1 SNHLY, CDR2 FYNNEI. The CDR3 has 13 residues.

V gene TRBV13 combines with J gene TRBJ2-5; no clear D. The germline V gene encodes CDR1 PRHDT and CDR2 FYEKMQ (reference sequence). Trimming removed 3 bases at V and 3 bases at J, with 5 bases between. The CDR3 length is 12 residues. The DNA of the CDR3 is TGTGCCAGCAGCTTGAGCAAAGAGACCCAGTACTTC. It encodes CASSLSKETQYF.

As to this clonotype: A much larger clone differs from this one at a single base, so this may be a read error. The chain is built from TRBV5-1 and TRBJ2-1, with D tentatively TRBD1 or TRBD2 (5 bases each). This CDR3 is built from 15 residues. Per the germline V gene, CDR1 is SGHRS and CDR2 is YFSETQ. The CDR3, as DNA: TGCGCCAGCGGCGATGGGCGGGTTTGGGGGAATGGGCAGTTCTTC. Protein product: CASGDGRVWGNGQFF.

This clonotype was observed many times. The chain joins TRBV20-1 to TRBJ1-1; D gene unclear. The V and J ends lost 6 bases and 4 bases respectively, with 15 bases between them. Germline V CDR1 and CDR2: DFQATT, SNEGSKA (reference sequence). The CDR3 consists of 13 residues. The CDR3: CSAQGPPGTEAFF. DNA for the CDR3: TGCAGTGCCCAAGGACCGCCGGGCACTGAAGCTTTCTTT.

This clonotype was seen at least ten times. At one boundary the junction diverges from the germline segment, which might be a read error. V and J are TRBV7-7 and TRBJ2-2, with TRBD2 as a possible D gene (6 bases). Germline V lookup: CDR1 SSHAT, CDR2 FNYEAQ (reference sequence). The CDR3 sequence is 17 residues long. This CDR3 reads CASSSATRRSGTGELFF. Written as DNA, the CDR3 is TGTGCTAGCAGCTCTGCGACTAGAAGGAGTGGCACCGGGGAGCTGTTTTTT.

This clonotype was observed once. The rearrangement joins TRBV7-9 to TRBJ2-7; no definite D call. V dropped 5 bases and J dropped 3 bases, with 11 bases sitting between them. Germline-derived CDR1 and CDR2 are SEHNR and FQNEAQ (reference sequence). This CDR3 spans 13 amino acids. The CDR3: CASSDGKIYEQYF. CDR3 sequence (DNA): TGTGCCAGCAGCGATGGGAAGATCTACGAGCAGTACTTC.

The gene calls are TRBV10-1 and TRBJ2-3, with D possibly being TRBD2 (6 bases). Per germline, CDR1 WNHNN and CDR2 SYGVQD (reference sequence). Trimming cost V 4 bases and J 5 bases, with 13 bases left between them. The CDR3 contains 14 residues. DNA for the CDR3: TGCGCCAGCAGTGGGAGGCGGGACGGAGATACGCAGTATTTT. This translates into CASSGRRDGDTQYF.

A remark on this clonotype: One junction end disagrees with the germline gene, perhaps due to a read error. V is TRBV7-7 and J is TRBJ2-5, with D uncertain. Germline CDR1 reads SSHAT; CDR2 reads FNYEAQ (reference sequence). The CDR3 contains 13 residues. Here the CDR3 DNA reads TGTGCTAGCAGCTTTAGTCAGCGAGAGACCCAGTACTTC. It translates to CASSFSQRETQYF.

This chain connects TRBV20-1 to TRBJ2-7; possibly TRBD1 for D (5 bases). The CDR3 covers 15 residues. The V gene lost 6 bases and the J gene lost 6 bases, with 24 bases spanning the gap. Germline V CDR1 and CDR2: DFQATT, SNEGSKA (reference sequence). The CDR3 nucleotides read TGCAGTGCGACCAGACAGACCGGTAGCCTACGCGAGCAGTACTTC. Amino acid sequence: CSATRQTGSLREQYF.